The 30 T cell receptor beta chains presented below share a single source sample, sequenced in a study of blood T cell repertoires in COVID-19. The repertoire was sequenced with immunoSEQ multiplex PCR; TCRdb's copy has only in-frame clones and lacks some. The table includes about 250,000 clones, over 70% detected once. The sample consisted of peripheral blood. All receptors come from an elderly woman with acute or convalescent COVID-19.

CDR3 nucleotides: TGTGCCAGCAGTCCCCGGGGGGTTAAGGAGACCCAGTACTTC. It is translated as CASSPRGVKETQYF. V is TRBV6-5 and J is TRBJ2-5, with 7 nucleotides matching TRBD2. J was trimmed by 5 bases and V by 5 bases; bases with no gene match: 8. CDR3 length equals 14 residues. From germline, CDR1 is MNHEY and CDR2 SVGAGI.

This clone has just a few counts. The V and J genes are TRBV5-1 and TRBJ1-2; TRBD1 matches at 10 bases. Per the germline V gene, CDR1 is SGHRS and CDR2 is YFSETQ. The J segment lost 4 bases and the V segment lost 2 bases, leaving 8 bases of the junction unmatched. The CDR3 spans 16 residues. The CDR3: CASSLLTGGFSYGYTF. The CDR3 DNA reads TGCGCCAGCAGCTTACTGACAGGGGGCTTCTCCTATGGCTACACCTTC.

The V gene is TRBV6-6, the J gene TRBJ1-1; the D gene is possibly TRBD1 (6 bases). The CDR3 sequence is 17 residues long. Trimming removed 5 bases at V and 4 bases at J, with 23 bases between. CDR1 is MNHNY and CDR2 is SVGAGI in the germline V gene (reference sequence). This CDR3 reads CASSHQLGGPGGTEAFF. CDR3 nucleotide sequence: TGTGCCAGCAGTCACCAGTTAGGGGGACCGGGGGGCACTGAAGCTTTCTTT.

V gene TRBV19 combines with J gene TRBJ2-1, with 13 bases identical to TRBD2. The CDR3 totals 16 residues. V was pared by 5 bases and J by 7 bases, with 8 bases of the junction left unmatched. From germline, CDR1 is LNHDA and CDR2 SQIVND (reference sequence). This CDR3 reads CASSPWTSGGWNEQFF. As DNA, the CDR3 is TGTGCCAGTAGTCCTTGGACTAGCGGGGGTTGGAATGAGCAGTTCTTC.

The J gene is TRBJ2-1, the V gene TRBV27; possibly TRBD1 for D (6 bases). The length of the CDR3 is 17 residues. V was trimmed by 5 bases and J by 2 bases, leaving 19 bases between them. Per the germline V gene, CDR1 is MNHEY and CDR2 is SMNVEV (reference sequence). CDR3 coding DNA: TGTGCCAGCAGTCCCCGGACAGTAAGTCGCGCCTACAATGAGCAGTTCTTC. Its translation: CASSPRTVSRAYNEQFF.

This chain joins TRBV9 and TRBJ1-1; TRBD1 agrees at 7 bases. With V trimmed by 0 bases and J by 7 bases, 9 bases remained unmatched. The germline gives CDR1 SGDLS, CDR2 YYNGEE. The CDR3 loop spans 15 amino acids. Written as DNA, the CDR3 is TGTGCCAGCAGCGTAGGCCCGGGGACAGCCGGTGAAGCTTTCTTT. It translates to CASSVGPGTAGEAFF.

This chain links TRBV19 with TRBJ2-1; TRBD2 matches at 12 bases. Trimming took 5 bases from V and 0 from J; bases not matched to a gene: 8. There are 18 residues in the CDR3. The germline V gene encodes CDR1 LNHDA and CDR2 SQIVND (reference sequence). The CDR3 DNA follows: TGTGCCAGTAGTTCCCTAGCGGGGGGGCCGGTCTCCTACAATGAGCAGTTCTTC. It encodes CASSSLAGGPVSYNEQFF.

The chain recombines TRBV6-4 with TRBJ2-2; D is undetermined. Germline CDR1 is MRHNA and CDR2 is SNTAGT. The CDR3 spans 17 residues. V dropped 2 bases and J dropped 3 bases, with 16 bases sitting between them. CDR3 sequence (DNA): TGTGCCAGCAGTGACACGGCAGGCCCACGCGACACCGGGGAGCTGTTTTTT. It is translated as CASSDTAGPRDTGELFF.

V usage is TRBV6-2 or TRBV6-3 and J usage is TRBJ2-7, with 14 bases identical to TRBD2. V dropped 4 bases and J dropped 10; count of bases not matched to a gene: 15. The CDR3 totals 17 residues. CDR1 and CDR2 (germline): MNHEY, SVGEGT. CDR3 nucleotides: TGTGCCAGCAGTTCCATCCGACTAGCGGGAGGGCAGGATGTCCAGTACTTC. Its protein is CASSSIRLAGGQDVQYF.

The chain employs TRBV3-1 (or the pseudogene TRBV3-2) and TRBJ2-1, with D unresolved. The V gene's germline CDR1 is LGHDT and CDR2 YNNKEL (reference sequence). The CDR3 is 14 residues long. Trimming removed 2 bases at V and 3 bases at J, with 8 bases between. CDR3 bases: TGTGCCAGCAGCCAAAGATCAGGCTACAATGAGCAGTTCTTC. Its translation: CASSQRSGYNEQFF.

The V gene is TRBV19, the J gene TRBJ2-7; 10 nucleotides match TRBD1. After removal of 1 base from V and 3 bases from J, the junction contained 3 bases not matched to a gene. The CDR3 contains 15 residues. CDR1 LNHDA and CDR2 SQIVND come from the germline V gene (reference sequence). CDR3 in amino acids: CASSIAGQGFYEQYF. DNA of the CDR3: TGTGCCAGTAGTATAGCGGGACAGGGGTTCTACGAGCAGTACTTC.

The chain has TRBV9 and TRBJ1-6, with D possibly TRBD1 on 6 matching bases. CDR3 length: 15 amino acids. CDR1 is SGDLS and CDR2 is YYNGEE in the germline V gene. Trimming removed 0 bases at V and 7 bases at J, with 11 bases between. The CDR3 protein is CASSVGPGENSPLHF. The CDR3 region has the DNA TGTGCCAGCAGCGTAGGACCAGGGGAAAATTCACCCCTCCACTTT.

This chain joins TRBV15 and TRBJ1-5; 8 positions match TRBD1. CDR3 length: 16 residues. Germline-derived CDR1 and CDR2 are LNHNV and YYDKDF (reference sequence). V lost 1 base, J lost 3 bases, and 5 bases stayed unmatched. The CDR3 sequence: CATSRGTGNNNQPQHF. The CDR3 coding sequence is TGTGCCACCAGCAGAGGGACAGGGAATAACAATCAGCCCCAGCATTTT.

This chain uses TRBV12-5 with TRBJ2-3, with D perhaps TRBD2 (6 bases). Germline loops: CDR1 LGHNT, CDR2 FRNRAP. V lost 4 bases and J lost 1, with 21 bases in between. This CDR3 region has 18 residues. The CDR3 sequence is CASGSGRGSLFGTDTQYF. The CDR3 nucleotides read TGTGCTAGTGGTTCGGGGCGGGGTAGTTTATTTGGCACAGATACGCAGTATTTT.

The rearrangement links TRBV5-3 to TRBJ2-2, with D possibly being TRBD2 (5 bases). TRBV5-3 is classed as an ORF, of uncertain function. This CDR3 spans 15 amino acids. V was cut by 10 bases and J by 6 bases, with 22 bases left in between. The CDR3 DNA follows: TGTGCCTCCCATACGACTAACTTCCGAGCCGGGGAGCTGTTTTTT. This codes for CASHTTNFRAGELFF.

The rearrangement joins TRBV10-1 to TRBJ2-1; D is perhaps TRBD1 (6 bases). The V gene's germline CDR1 is WNHNN and CDR2 SYGVQD (reference sequence). The V and J ends lost 2 bases and 3 bases respectively, with 11 bases between them. The CDR3 is made up of 15 amino acids. CDR3 sequence (DNA): TGCGCCAGCAGTGAGGCAAAGGGGGTCTACAATGAGCAGTTCTTC. Translated: CASSEAKGVYNEQFF.

This clone was counted once. V is TRBV6-5 and J is TRBJ2-7; perhaps TRBD1 as D (6 bases). The CDR3 length is 14 residues. V was clipped by 4 bases and J by 2 bases, with 12 bases between them. In germline, CDR1 is MNHEY, CDR2 SVGAGI. The CDR3 nucleotides read TGTGCCAGCAGTTCGGTAGGGGGACCCTACGAGCAGTACTTC. Protein: CASSSVGGPYEQYF.

This sequence joins TRBV3-1 (or the pseudogene TRBV3-2) and TRBJ2-1, with 16 bases matching TRBD2. The CDR3 is 19 residues long. Per germline, CDR1 LGHDT and CDR2 YNNKEL (reference sequence). Unmatched junction bases numbered 8, after V lost 1 base and J lost 5 bases. The CDR3 DNA sequence: TGTGCCAGCAGCCAAGCTTCGGGACTAGCGGGGGGGCGTGACAATGAGCAGTTCTTC. Its translation: CASSQASGLAGGRDNEQFF.

V usage is TRBV6-5 and J usage is TRBJ2-2, with 8 bases aligning to TRBD2. This CDR3 has 15 residues. V shed 8 bases, J shed 6 bases, and the junction held 11 bases outside the gene matches. Germline values: CDR1 MNHEY, CDR2 SVGAGI. As DNA, the CDR3 is TGTGCCAGCGGGAGCGGGGGAGCCCACCCCGGGGAGCTGTTTTTT. Amino acid sequence: CASGSGGAHPGELFF.

This clone was counted ten times or more. The V call is TRBV21-1, the J call TRBJ2-5; the D call TRBD2 from the table was never checked on the DNA. TRBV21-1 is termed a pseudogene. The CDR3 consists of 20 residues. The CDR3, as DNA: TGTGCCAGCAGCAACGCAACTTTGGTCCCCCTTAGCGGGGACCAAGAGACCCAGTACTTC. As protein: CASSNATLVPLSGDQETQYF.

V is TRBV10-3 and J is TRBJ1-6; D unclear. The ends were cut back, 1 base at V and 6 bases at J, with 13 bases in the middle. Germline-derived CDR1 and CDR2 are ENHRY and SYGVKD. The CDR3 has 16 residues. Here the CDR3 reads CAISEFGGEVNSPLHF. CDR3 bases: TGTGCCATCAGTGAGTTCGGTGGGGAGGTTAATTCACCCCTCCACTTT.

V usage is TRBV28 and J usage is TRBJ2-2, with D perhaps matching TRBD1 (5 bases). The CDR3 has 14 amino acids. The germline gives CDR1 MDHEN, CDR2 SYDVKM. Deletions cut 6 bases from V and 1 base from J, with 9 bases between. The CDR3 DNA reads as TGTGCCAGCAGACCAACAGGGAACACCGGGGAGCTGTTTTTT. Amino acid sequence: CASRPTGNTGELFF.

The chain combines TRBV4-1 with TRBJ2-3; 11 bases map to TRBD2. Germline-derived CDR1 and CDR2 are MGHRA and YSYEKL. This CDR3 has 17 residues. V lost 1 base, J lost 5 bases, and 8 bases stayed unmatched. As DNA, the CDR3 is TGCGCCAGCAGCCAAGCACTAGCGGGGGCCGGTGGAGATACGCAGTATTTT. Protein product: CASSQALAGAGGDTQYF.

The chain recombines TRBV7-9 with TRBJ1-2; D gene unclear. Germline CDR1 reads SEHNR; CDR2 reads FQNEAQ (reference sequence). The ends were cut back, 1 base at V and 4 bases at J, with 4 bases in the middle. The CDR3 is made up of 12 amino acids. The CDR3 here is CASSLGIYGYTF. The CDR3 DNA reads as TGTGCCAGCAGCTTAGGTATCTATGGCTACACCTTC.

This clone came up once. The chain combines TRBV5-6 with TRBJ1-6; D perhaps matches TRBD1 (5 bases). The CDR3 runs to 16 residues. The germline V gene encodes CDR1 SGHDT and CDR2 YYEEEE. The V end was cut by 0 bases, the J end by 5 bases, with 12 bases between. CDR3 sequence (DNA): TGTGCCAGCAGCTTGGCAGGGATCTCGAATAATTCACCCCTCCACTTT. Its translation: CASSLAGISNNSPLHF.

The chain combines TRBV19 with TRBJ1-5, with 8 bases aligning to TRBD1. Trimming removed 6 bases from V and 2 bases from J; junction bases left unmatched: 9. There are 16 residues in the CDR3. The V gene's germline CDR1 is LNHDA and CDR2 SQIVND (reference sequence). The CDR3 is CASRDSGGLGNQPQHF. The DNA of the CDR3 is TGTGCCAGTAGGGATTCAGGGGGCTTAGGCAATCAGCCCCAGCATTTT.

The CDR3 here is CANQRGLGSNEQYF. The CDR3 nucleotides read TGTGCCAACCAGCGGGGACTAGGAAGTAACGAGCAGTACTTC. The chain couples TRBV9 to TRBJ2-7; 8 bases line up with TRBD2. The CDR3 spans 14 residues. V gave up 9 bases and J gave up 5 bases; unmatched junction bases: 13. Germline CDR1 reads SGDLS; CDR2 reads YYNGEE.

The gene calls are TRBV7-9 and TRBJ1-6; TRBD1 agrees at 7 bases. CDR1 and CDR2 (germline): SEHNR, FQNEAQ (reference sequence). J lost 6 bases, V lost 1 base, and 9 bases had no gene match. The CDR3 covers 17 residues. CDR3 sequence: CASSLGQGQSFNSPLHF. CDR3 in DNA: TGTGCCAGCAGCTTAGGGCAGGGACAGAGCTTTAATTCACCCCTCCACTTT. Filled out from reference TRBV7-9 and TRBJ1-6, the complete variable domain reads DTGVSQNPRHKITKRGQNVTFRCDPISEHNRLYWYRQTLGQGPEFLTYFQNEAQLEKSRLLSDRFSAERPKGSFSTLEIQRTEQGDSAMYLCASSLGQGQSFNSPLHFGNGTRLTVT.

This chain links TRBV6-5 with TRBJ2-3; 9 bases align to TRBD1. This CDR3 is 15 amino acids long. The J segment lost 4 bases and the V segment lost 9 bases, leaving 11 bases of the junction unmatched. Germline assignment: CDR1 MNHEY and CDR2 SVGAGI. CDR3: CASWGDRVLPDTQYF. DNA of the CDR3: TGTGCCAGTTGGGGGGACAGGGTATTACCAGATACGCAGTATTTT.

The chain links TRBV3-1 (or the pseudogene TRBV3-2) to TRBJ2-1; 11 bases align to TRBD2. The germline gives CDR1 LGHDT, CDR2 YNNKEL (reference sequence). Trimming took 0 bases from V and 5 from J; bases not matched to a gene: 9. The CDR3 runs to 18 residues. The CDR3 nucleotides read TGTGCCAGCAGCCAAGATCTAGCGGGGGGACCGGCGAACAATGAGCAGTTCTTC. Translating it yields CASSQDLAGGPANNEQFF.